This T cell receptor beta chain stems from a study of cytomegalovirus exposure and HLA in healthy donors (dated by TCRdb to the late 2010s). At the level of the whole study: In an earlier analysis of several hundred of the donors, 276 Gb of sequence data and 100 million or so unique TCR beta sequences from about 180 million T cells were reported. To decide whether each TCR beta V gene segment behaved as functional or pseudogenic, an earlier analysis of some 600 of the donors relied on high-throughput TCR beta sequencing. To study patterns of TCR occurrence, a later analysis re-analyzed previously published TCR beta repertoires from 500 to 850 donors and added high-resolution HLA genotyping. Typing coverage varied by locus: about 620-630 donors for A, B, C, DRB1 and DQB1; under 550 for DQA1; 600 to 610 for DPA1; around 490 for DPB1. Every discovery cohort repertoire had been produced on one sequencing platform. On average, about 200,000 unique TCR beta nucleotide sequences were sequenced per donor among a few hundred genotyped donors of the cohort, with 15% to 20% of those sequences being non-productive. To predict cytomegalovirus infection status, the study brought together high-throughput TCR immunosequencing, statistical association of individual TCRs with disease status, and machine learning. Among the roughly 410 genotyped donors, 81% belonged to the genetic ancestry cluster associated with self-reported Caucasian donors. An early release that covered some 630 HLA-typed donors contained approximately 290 gigabases of sequencing data and tens of millions of unique TCR sequences. Alongside the repertoire data, information on donor age, sex, ethnicity and CMV serostatus was compiled. About 5 DR-DQ haplotypes were handled as single units for association and clustering, since linkage in the cohort was strong. In addition to the first cohort of 500 to 850 subjects, a separate validation cohort of 120 different subjects was used. In a later genetic analysis, genome-wide SNP genotypes for about 55% of the 666 donors were used, and that subset was treated as a discovery cohort. HLA typing included class I and class II loci at four-digit resolution. The aim of the study was to test whether cataloging public T cell receptors could identify signatures of past pathogen exposure. The later analysis used no new phenotypic data to find candidate immune exposures, relying instead on TCR beta sequences and their occurrence across donors. The study used immunosequencing to profile the T cell repertoires of more than 650 subjects and linked those repertoires to cytomegalovirus serostatus.

The cohort was made up of approximately 700 healthy bone marrow donors. At the time of sampling, every cohort member was nominally healthy, though immune exposures that went unrecorded were likely present. The donor tested CMV seropositive and was one of the 289 seropositive cohort members. Every donor gave a peripheral blood sample, and the peripheral blood mononuclear cells from that sample were used for TCR beta sequencing. Genomic DNA extraction from the blood cell samples was performed with the Qiagen DNeasy Blood Extraction Kit. Of note for this clone: The target of this receptor is not known. No much larger clone is present one base from it, and per-base qualities are unavailable.

The research as a whole found: When HLA alleles, especially DR and DQ, strongly co-occurred, TCR associations were difficult to assign to individual alleles. In a later analysis, HLA-associated TCR beta chains were found to be more clonally expanded and to have lower generation probabilities than equally common non-associated chains. Because some donors lacked HLA typing at each locus, the association tests relied only on the typed subset. In a later genetic analysis, fewer N-insertions in productive TCRs were reported among donors in an Asian-associated ancestry cluster than the roughly 700-donor mean. Specific HLA alleles were associated with 18,000 or so TCR beta sequences at a false discovery rate of 0.05 in a later analysis. The study gave a list of under 200 TCR beta chains associated with cytomegalovirus. A cluster of highly shared sequence variants was judged likely to be a technical artifact of the sequencing pipeline. Linkage disequilibrium might explain the correlated functional status among segregating V segments, but an unknown experimental factor could not be excluded. The earlier analysis of about 600 of the donors excluded some 16 rarely observed V segments, including chromosome 9 orphons, because counts were too low. In a later genetic analysis, a missense DCLRE1C variant was associated with V-gene and J-gene trimming of TCR beta chains, and the association was replicated in an independent cohort. In vitro tests confirmed that three of the cytomegalovirus-associated TCR beta chains recognize cytomegalovirus antigens. The classifier was reported to diagnose cytomegalovirus status with high specificity and sensitivity in both the original cohort and the validation cohort. Most CMV-associated TCR beta chains appeared to be HLA-restricted in a later analysis, and the HLA associations seemed to be driven largely by CMV exposure. This cohort had only TCR beta chains sequenced, and the lack of alpha or paired-chain data limited which features could be detected. Some IMGT-functional V segments, including TRBV6-2 and TRBV6-3, could not be distinguished by the 87-base-pair reads and were therefore excluded. Roughly uniform sequencing depth across donors was assumed in presence/absence analyses, although this assumption may not hold. Several of the top co-occurrence clusters appeared to be linked to parvovirus B19, influenza, CMV and Epstein-Barr virus, according to a later analysis. A further reported finding was that TCR beta sequences accurately predicted the HLA-A and HLA-B alleles for most subjects in the first cohort. The authors suggested that the approach could potentially be generalized to other disease states and immunological phenotypes. In a later analysis, the rate of TCR association differed among HLA loci, with DRB1 alleles having the most associated TCRs and HLA-C alleles having the fewest. While some public TCRs were present in many individuals, most TCR sequences turned up only very rarely across donors. Broadly in line with IMGT annotations, most TCR beta V segments showed up in productive rearrangements about 87% or about 30% of the time in an earlier analysis of several hundred of the donors. CMV serostatus was the only immune exposure information available for the cohort.

V lost 1 base and J lost 1 base; the stretch between them is 11 bases long. CDR1 and CDR2 are read off the germline V gene (reference sequence) as MNHEY and SMNVEV. Measured from the cysteine to the phenylalanine, the CDR3 is 16 residues long. Here the CDR3 DNA is all that survives: 48 bases in frame from base 1. The library was obtained by the immunoSEQ multiplex PCR assay. For the multiplex PCR, a mixture combining 60 forward primers for TCR Vbeta segments and 13 reverse primers for TCR Jbeta segments was used. The CDR3 region of rearranged TCR beta genes was amplified from genomic DNA by a multiplex PCR assay. The amplified TCR beta libraries were sequenced on the Illumina HiSeq System as 87-base-pair reads. The study's processing was this. A later analysis counted some 80 million unique TCR beta chains across the 666 repertoires, and some 11 million of these chains were shared by at least two donors. Raw reads were error-corrected and collapsed into unique sequences with a nearest-neighbor algorithm that merged closely related sequences to remove PCR and sequencing errors. To assign V, D and J gene segments, CDR3 sequences were aligned to IMGT reference sequences. For a sequence to be retained, a match of at least six nucleotides was required to both a V gene segment and a J gene segment. Rearrangements were called productive when the CDR3 lacked stop codons and stayed in frame with V and J; all others were non-productive. CDR3 was defined by IMGT convention, running from the second conserved V-encoded cysteine to the conserved J-encoded phenylalanine. Sequences without an unambiguous match to a single V gene segment were excluded from the earlier analysis of almost 600 of the donors. In an earlier analysis of about 590 of the donors, a V segment was called functional when productive rearrangements were above 56.7%, and segregating when the standard deviation between donors exceeded 5%. A statistical classification framework was built for diagnosing cytomegalovirus status from the catalog of TCR beta chain sequences. V and J gene assignment, in a later analysis, came from comparing TCR nucleotide sequences with IMGT/GENE-DB human TR gene sequences. Using the TCRdist pipeline, a later analysis assigned CDR3 sequences along with most-parsimonious VDJ recombination scenarios. A later analysis defined each TCR beta chain by its CDR3 amino acid sequence plus V-gene family, and excluded reads lacking a unique V-gene family. To address suspected cross-contamination and a sequencing artifact, a later analysis removed roughly 580 highly shared, low-generation-probability nucleotide sequences. A later analysis calculated a clonal expansion index for each public chain from normalized within-repertoire ranks of inferred template counts. In a later analysis, generation probabilities were computed using a VDJ recombination model fitted to out-of-frame rearrangements, and the results were checked against IGoR. In a later analysis, hypergeometric tests were used to score TCR-TCR, TCR-HLA and TCR-CMV co-occurrence, with a repertoire-size bias correction applied to TCR pairs. A later analysis estimated false discovery rates by permuting HLA or CMV assignments 20 times. In a later analysis, co-occurring TCRs were grouped using DBSCAN, with TCRdist sequence similarity added in when clustering inside HLA-allele-positive subsets. Repertoires with fewer than 30,000 or more than 120,000 public chains, plus five repertoires with anomalous nucleotide sharing, were excluded from co-occurrence clustering. The source is immuneACCESS, and TCRdb retained only in-frame sequences with V and J called. Part of the clones is not carried over; for the studies checked, unresolved V genes explain less than half of this, and the remainder is unexplained. That table supplies the V and J calls and clone size; D and trimming were determined from the DNA. This sample comprises roughly 170,000 clones, about 79% of them detected only once. The ten largest clones add up to 1.2% of the sample.

Sequencing was done on a sample of PBMCs. The chain was built from TRBV27 and TRBJ2-1, with TRBD2 as a weak D call on 6 bases. This sequence was found in a girl aged 2-10 years in good health and CMV-seropositive. The sequenced DNA: TGTGCCAGCAGTTTATGGGGGGTTTTGTCCTACAATGAGCAGTTCTTC. Its amino acids are CASSLWGVLSYNEQFF.